The rows below give T cell receptor beta chains drawn from one sample of a study of blood T cell repertoires in COVID-19. The method was immunoSEQ multiplex PCR; TCRdb's version includes in-frame clones alone and lacks a portion of them. The table has 95,000 to 100,000 clones, about 92% seen once. Sequenced material: peripheral blood. The receptors here all came from a man over 45 with active COVID-19. Both conserved end residues are part of each CDR3. D genes are given only for firm matches. Part of the rows lack a size; the others show once, few, many or a class for expanded clones.

once	TRBV18	15	-	TRBJ2-5	TGTGCCAGCTCATCTGCGACAGGATTCGAGGAGACCCAGTACTTC	CASSSATGFEETQYF
-	TRBV28	16	-	TRBJ2-1	TGTGCCAGCAACTCTCGATTTAGACAGGGAGGCAATGAGCAGTTCTTC	CASNSRFRQGGNEQFF
few	TRBV28	15	-	TRBJ2-7	TGTGCCAGCACCCCGACCGACAGGGGAGGGCACGAGCAGTACTTC	CASTPTDRGGHEQYF
-	TRBV28	13	-	TRBJ2-7	TGTGCCAGCAGCCTGACTCCTACCTACGAGCAGTACTTC	CASSLTPTYEQYF
-	TRBV28	14	-	TRBJ1-1	TGTGCCAGCAGTGGCGGGCTTGGGAACACTGAAGCTTTCTTT	CASSGGLGNTEAFF
-	TRBV18	15	TRBD1	TRBJ2-7	TGTGCCAGCTCAACGGGACAGGGCCCCTCCTACGAGCAGTACTTC	CASSTGQGPSYEQYF
-	TRBV27	14	-	TRBJ1-2	TGTGCCAGCAGTTTACACAGGTCTTTGGGTGGCTACACCTTC	CASSLHRSLGGYTF
once	TRBV28	14	TRBD1	TRBJ1-2	TGTGCCAGCAGTCCCGCAGGGGGCAGTAGTGGCTACACCTTC	CASSPAGGSSGYTF
-	TRBV5-4	15	-	TRBJ2-3	TGTGCCAGCAGCCACGGGACTCCACGCACAGATACGCAGTATTTT	CASSHGTPRTDTQYF
-	TRBV10-1	17	TRBD2	TRBJ2-1	TGCGCCAGCAGCCCCGGGACTAGCGGGAGACGTGTAAATGAGCAGTTCTTC	CASSPGTSGRRVNEQFF
-	TRBV5-1	14	-	TRBJ2-7	TGCGCCAGCAGCTTAGGGGGGGCTACCTACGAGCAGTACTTC	CASSLGGATYEQYF
-	TRBV6-5	14	-	TRBJ1-6	TGTGCCAGCACCCGGCTACAGATTAATTCACCCCTCCACTTT	CASTRLQINSPLHF
-	TRBV18	12	-	TRBJ1-2	TGTGCCAGCTCACGGGAGGGGTATGGCTACACCTTC	CASSREGYGYTF
-	TRBV3-1/TRBV3-2	14	-	TRBJ1-2	TGTGCCAGCAGCCATGGGGGGTTAACTCATGGCTACACCTTC	CASSHGGLTHGYTF
-	TRBV10-3	13	-	TRBJ1-5	TGTGCCATCAGTGAGGGGCGTAATCAGCCCCAGCATTTT	CAISEGRNQPQHF
once	TRBV19	16	-	TRBJ2-2	TGTGCCAGTAGTACACAGGCAACCGGGGGCACCGGGGAGCTGTTTTTT	CASSTQATGGTGELFF
-	TRBV7-3	14	-	TRBJ2-7	TGTGCCAGCAGCTTAGGCGGGTCAACCTACGAGCAGTACTTC	CASSLGGSTYEQYF
-	TRBV4-1	18	-	TRBJ2-5	TGCGCCAGCAGCCTCAGCAGGGGGGAAAGGGGCTTACAAGAGACCCAGTACTTC	CASSLSRGERGLQETQYF
-	TRBV10-1	18	TRBD2	TRBJ2-1	TGCGCCAGCACTAGAAGGTGGCTAGCGGGAGGGTCGGACAATGAGCAGTTCTTC	CASTRRWLAGGSDNEQFF
-	TRBV6-2/TRBV6-3	15	TRBD1	TRBJ2-2	TGTGCCAGCAGTTATACGGGACAGGTCCTCGGGGAGCTGTTTTTT	CASSYTGQVLGELFF
-	TRBV9	15	-	TRBJ2-4	TGTGCCAGCAGCCCAGCAGGGGATTTGCGAAACATTCAGTACTTC	CASSPAGDLRNIQYF
-	TRBV7-6	17	-	TRBJ1-1	TGTGCCAGCAGCACCCCCCTGGGAGGGGACTTGAACACTGAAGCTTTCTTT	CASSTPLGGDLNTEAFF
-	TRBV28	13	TRBD1	TRBJ2-7	TGTGCCACCACAGGGGACCCAAGCTACGAGCAGTACTTC	CATTGDPSYEQYF
-	TRBV5-5	15	-	TRBJ1-2	TGTGCCAGCAGCCCCGAATCGACATTCAACTATGGCTACACCTTC	CASSPESTFNYGYTF
once	TRBV5-1	14	TRBD1	TRBJ2-7	TGCGCCAGTTCGATGACAGGGGGCGCGAACGAGCAGTACTTC	CASSMTGGANEQYF
-	TRBV29-1	12	-	TRBJ2-3	TGCAGCGTTGAGGAGGGGGCGGTCACGCAGTATTTT	CSVEEGAVTQYF
once	TRBV7-9	17	-	TRBJ2-1	TGTGCCAGCAGCGGAAGCCGGGACACGCTAGAACAGTATGAGCAGTTCTTC	CASSGSRDTLEQYEQFF
once	TRBV7-9	15	-	TRBJ2-1	TGTGCCAGCAGCTTACCTCAGACAGGCGCCAATGAGCAGTTCTTC	CASSLPQTGANEQFF
-	TRBV7-9	14	TRBD2	TRBJ2-7	TGTGCCAGCAGTATACTAGCGGGAGGCCGGGAGCAGTACTTC	CASSILAGGREQYF
-	TRBV28	15	-	TRBJ1-2	TGTGCCAGCAGCTCAACAGGGCCTCCTAACTATGGCTACACCTTC	CASSSTGPPNYGYTF
-	TRBV2	13	-	TRBJ1-2	TGTGCCAGCAGCGTTGGACAGAACTATGGCTACACCTTC	CASSVGQNYGYTF
-	TRBV18	15	TRBD1	TRBJ1-2	TGTGCCAGCTCACCATCCTTTGGGACAGACTATGGCTACACCTTC	CASSPSFGTDYGYTF
-	TRBV18	14	-	TRBJ2-7	TGTGCCAGCTCAAGTCTAGCGAGCTCCTACGAGCAGTACTTC	CASSSLASSYEQYF
-	TRBV28	17	TRBD2	TRBJ2-3	TGTGCCAGCAGTTTCTCGACTAGCGGGAGGAGACCAGATACGCAGTATTTT	CASSFSTSGRRPDTQYF
-	TRBV15	13	-	TRBJ2-7	TGTGCCACCAGCACTCTAACCTCCTACGAGCAGTACTTC	CATSTLTSYEQYF
-	TRBV6-5	16	TRBD2	TRBJ2-7	TGTGCCAGCAGTTACACAGGACTAGCGGGGGCCTACGAGCAGTACTTC	CASSYTGLAGAYEQYF
-	TRBV3-1/TRBV3-2	12	-	TRBJ2-1	TGTGCCAGCAGCCCCCAGGGTAATGAGCAGTTCTTC	CASSPQGNEQFF
-	TRBV18	15	TRBD2	TRBJ2-3	TGTGCCAGCTCCCCTCCAGCGGGGTTAACAGATACGCAGTATTTT	CASSPPAGLTDTQYF
-	TRBV28	15	TRBD1	TRBJ1-5	TGTGCCAGCAGTTTATCCGCAGGGGGCAGTCAGCCCCAGCATTTT	CASSLSAGGSQPQHF
-	TRBV19	10	-	TRBJ2-2	TGTGCCACCGGTACCGGGGAGCTGTTTTTT	CATGTGELFF
once	TRBV28	15	-	TRBJ2-7	TGTGCCAGCAGTTTTTGGGAGGACCCCTCCTACGAGCAGTACTTC	CASSFWEDPSYEQYF
-	TRBV28	17	-	TRBJ2-5	TGTGCCAGCAGTTTCTCTGGATTTGGACTCAACCAAGAGACCCAGTACTTC	CASSFSGFGLNQETQYF
-	TRBV19	17	-	TRBJ2-1	TGTGCCAAGCTGGGAAGGCCGTCCGGGAAGGCCTACAATGAGCAGTTCTTC	CAKLGRPSGKAYNEQFF
-	TRBV3-1/TRBV3-2	16	TRBD1	TRBJ1-3	TGTGCCAGCAGCCGCTGGGGACAGGGATTTGGAAACACCATATATTTT	CASSRWGQGFGNTIYF
-	TRBV11-3	12	-	TRBJ1-1	TGTGCCAGCAGCCTCACAGGGACTGAAGCTTTCTTT	CASSLTGTEAFF
-	TRBV30	16	TRBD1	TRBJ1-1	TGTGCCTGGAGTATGCGAAGGACAGGACCGAACACTGAAGCTTTCTTT	CAWSMRRTGPNTEAFF
-	TRBV28	14	-	TRBJ1-5	TGTGCCACATATTCAGGGGTAAGAAATCAGCCCCAGCATTTT	CATYSGVRNQPQHF
few	TRBV6-1	15	TRBD2	TRBJ2-7	TGTGCCAGCAGTGAACTGGGTAGCGGGAGCTACGAGCAGTACTTC	CASSELGSGSYEQYF
-	TRBV3-1/TRBV3-2	15	-	TRBJ2-2	TGTGCCAGCAGCCAAGGGCATCAGAACACCGGGGAGCTGTTTTTT	CASSQGHQNTGELFF
-	TRBV12-3/TRBV12-4	13	TRBD1	TRBJ2-7	TGTGCCAGCAGTCCGGGACAGAGCTACGAGCAGTACTTC	CASSPGQSYEQYF
-	TRBV27	13	-	TRBJ1-1	TGTGCCAGCAGTTCACAGTTGAACACTGAAGCTTTCTTT	CASSSQLNTEAFF
-	TRBV4-1	15	-	TRBJ1-5	TGCGCCAGCAGCCCCCTGAGTAGGCGGGATCAGCCCCAGCATTTT	CASSPLSRRDQPQHF
-	TRBV6-1	13	TRBD2	TRBJ2-7	TGTGCCAGCAGTGAGGGGGGGGTGGTCGAGCAGTACTTC	CASSEGGVVEQYF
-	TRBV25-1	13	-	TRBJ2-1	TGTGCCAGCAGCCAACCTCACAGCAATGAGCAGTTCTTC	CASSQPHSNEQFF